What follows are 14 T cell receptor beta chains derived from one specimen sequenced in a study of PD-L1 blockade in urothelial cancer. Time point of the sample: peripheral blood 6 weeks after treatment start. Sequencing was performed with immunoSEQ multiplex PCR; in TCRdb, only in-frame clones are kept and a portion is missing. Of 35,000 to 45,000 clones listed, roughly 80% are singletons. The sample consisted of PBMCs, taken around atezolizumab (anti-PD-L1) treatment. The receptors derive from a man aged 55 to 70 with urothelial cancer.

The rearrangement joins TRBV30 to TRBJ1-2; D call uncertain. The CDR3 has 12 amino acids. Per germline, CDR1 GTSNPN and CDR2 SVGIG (reference sequence). V gave up 0 bases and J gave up 8 bases, with 10 bases separating them. This chain's CDR3 is CAWSVSAGGYTF. The CDR3 nucleotides are TGTGCCTGGAGTGTTTCGGCGGGCGGCTACACCTTC. The full variable domain, completed using reference TRBV30 and TRBJ1-2, is SQTIHQWPATLVQPVGSPLSLECTVEGTSNPNLYWYRQAAGRGLQLLFYSVGIGQISSEVPQNLSASRPQDRQFILSSKKLLLSDSGFYLCAWSVSAGGYTFGSGTRLTVV.

The V and J genes are TRBV6-1 and TRBJ2-3; TRBD1 is a possible D gene (5 bases). The ends were cut back, 4 bases at V and 1 base at J, with 9 bases in the middle. This CDR3 comprises 14 residues. Per the germline V gene, CDR1 is MNHNS and CDR2 is SASEGT. The DNA of the CDR3 is TGTGCCAGCAGTGGGCCACAGGGCACAGATACGCAGTATTTT. Its translation is CASSGPQGTDTQYF.

V is TRBV6-6 and J is TRBJ2-7; the match to TRBD1 covers 8 bases. The V gene's germline CDR1 is MNHNY and CDR2 SVGAGI (reference sequence). V lost 5 bases, J lost 2 bases, and 5 bases stayed unmatched. The CDR3 is 14 residues long. CDR3 region: CASSTGQGPYEQYF. The CDR3 nucleotides read TGTGCCAGCAGTACAGGACAGGGCCCCTACGAGCAGTACTTC.

The rearrangement links TRBV19 to TRBJ2-1; D gene unclear. Germline V CDR1 and CDR2: LNHDA, SQIVND (reference sequence). V was pared by 2 bases and J by 6 bases, with 14 bases between. The CDR3 has 15 residues. The CDR3 reads CASSIWQAGPNEQFF. The CDR3 bases are TGTGCCAGTAGTATATGGCAGGCTGGGCCCAATGAGCAGTTCTTC. Full variable domain (missing parts from reference TRBV19 and TRBJ2-1): DGGITQSPKYLFRKEGQNVTLSCEQNLNHDAMYWYRQDPGQGLRLIYYSQIVNDFQKGDIAEGYSVSREKKESFPLTVTSAQKNPTAFYLCASSIWQAGPNEQFFGPGTRLTVL.

This clone has a single count. The chain uses TRBV5-1 and TRBJ2-5, with a tentative D call TRBD1 (5 bases). The CDR3 is 15 residues long. V was cut by 0 bases and J by 1 base, with 10 bases left in between. Per the germline V gene, CDR1 is SGHRS and CDR2 is YFSETQ. This chain's CDR3 is CASSLGGYSQETQYF. CDR3 coding DNA: TGCGCCAGCAGCTTGGGGGGCTACTCCCAAGAGACCCAGTACTTC.

This clone was seen only once. The J gene is TRBJ1-1, the V gene TRBV5-1, with 11 positions matching TRBD1. The CDR3 sequence is 16 residues long. V lost 4 bases and J lost 6; bases outside the gene matches: 11. Germline CDR1 reads SGHRS; CDR2 reads YFSETQ. The CDR3 spells CASSAGTGGSGAEAFF. The CDR3 DNA reads TGCGCCAGCAGCGCCGGGACAGGGGGTAGTGGGGCTGAAGCTTTCTTT.

In its sample, this clone was seen a few times. V gene TRBV12-5 combines with J gene TRBJ2-5; D is perhaps TRBD2 (6 bases). The CDR3 runs 13 residues. The ends were cut back, 4 bases at V and 4 bases at J, with 10 bases in the middle. From germline, CDR1 is LGHNT and CDR2 FRNRAP. The CDR3 sequence: CASGYTGGETQYF. The CDR3 nucleotides are TGTGCTAGTGGTTATACCGGGGGAGAGACCCAGTACTTC. Variable domain in full (rest from reference TRBV12-5 and TRBJ2-5): DARVTQTPRHKVTEMGQEVTMRCQPILGHNTVFWYRQTMMQGLELLAYFRNRAPLDDSGMPKDRFSAEMPDATLATLKIQPSEPRDSAVYFCASGYTGGETQYFGPGTRLLVL.

This clone has just a few counts. This chain joins TRBV27 and TRBJ1-2; 10 nucleotides agree with TRBD1. This CDR3 has 15 residues. J lost 7 bases, V lost 6 bases, and 11 bases had no gene match. Germline V CDR1 and CDR2: MNHEY, SMNVEV (reference sequence). CDR3 in amino acids: CASRHTTGGASGYTF. CDR3 nucleotides: TGTGCCAGCAGACATACGACAGGGGGCGCGTCTGGCTACACCTTC.

The chain couples TRBV6-1 to TRBJ2-7, with D maybe TRBD2 (6 bases). The CDR3 has 12 residues. The V and J ends lost 8 bases and 4 bases respectively, with 12 bases between them. CDR1 and CDR2 (germline): MNHNS, SASEGT. The CDR3 loop is CASEDYSYEQYF. The CDR3 DNA reads as TGTGCCAGCGAGGACTACTCGTACGAGCAGTACTTC.

The chain recombines TRBV15 with TRBJ2-1; TRBD1 aligns across 8 bases. This CDR3 contains 13 residues. The J segment lost 15 bases and the V segment lost 0 bases, leaving 7 bases of the junction unmatched. The V gene's germline CDR1 is LNHNV and CDR2 YYDKDF (reference sequence). CDR3 bases: TGTGCCACCAGCAGAGATACCCGGACAGGGTTGTTCTTC. It yields the protein CATSRDTRTGLFF.

This clone was detected only a few times. The chain joins TRBV30 to TRBJ2-3; TRBD1 aligns across 9 bases. V was pared by 8 bases and J by 4 bases, with 4 bases of the junction left unmatched. Germline V gene lookup returns CDR1 GTSNPN and CDR2 SVGIG (reference sequence). CDR3 length: 12 amino acids. As DNA, the CDR3 is TGTGCCGGGACAGGGCCGGCAGATACGCAGTATTTT. This sequence encodes CAGTGPADTQYF. The full variable domain, its missing parts supplied by reference TRBV30 and TRBJ2-3, is SQTIHQWPATLVQPVGSPLSLECTVEGTSNPNLYWYRQAAGRGLQLLFYSVGIGQISSEVPQNLSASRPQDRQFILSSKKLLLSDSGFYLCAGTGPADTQYFGPGTRLTVL.

The chain combines TRBV6-4 with TRBJ1-2; 8 bases are a match to TRBD1. CDR3 length: 15 amino acids. CDR1 and CDR2 (germline): MRHNA, SNTAGT. Losses at the gene ends were 2 bases for V and 7 bases for J; bases not matched to a gene: 9. The CDR3 DNA reads as TGTGCCAGCAGTGACGGGAACAGGGGGACCACTGGCTACACCTTC. Protein: CASSDGNRGTTGYTF.

The chain uses TRBV10-2 and TRBJ2-5; unclear D gene. Germline CDR1 WSHSY, CDR2 SAAADI. Deletions cut 3 bases from V and 6 bases from J, with 14 bases between. The CDR3 is 14 residues long. CDR3 region: CASSDETPRQTQYF. In DNA, the CDR3 is TGCGCCAGCAGTGATGAGACTCCCCGGCAGACCCAGTACTTC.

The V call is TRBV6-1, the J call TRBJ1-5; TRBD1 might be the D (5 bases). Per the germline V gene, CDR1 is MNHNS and CDR2 is SASEGT. The germline V and J ends were trimmed by 7 bases and 3 bases, with 7 bases remaining between them. The CDR3 sequence is 12 residues long. DNA of the CDR3: TGTGCCAGCAAGGGGAACAATCAGCCCCAGCATTTT. It is translated as CASKGNNQPQHF.